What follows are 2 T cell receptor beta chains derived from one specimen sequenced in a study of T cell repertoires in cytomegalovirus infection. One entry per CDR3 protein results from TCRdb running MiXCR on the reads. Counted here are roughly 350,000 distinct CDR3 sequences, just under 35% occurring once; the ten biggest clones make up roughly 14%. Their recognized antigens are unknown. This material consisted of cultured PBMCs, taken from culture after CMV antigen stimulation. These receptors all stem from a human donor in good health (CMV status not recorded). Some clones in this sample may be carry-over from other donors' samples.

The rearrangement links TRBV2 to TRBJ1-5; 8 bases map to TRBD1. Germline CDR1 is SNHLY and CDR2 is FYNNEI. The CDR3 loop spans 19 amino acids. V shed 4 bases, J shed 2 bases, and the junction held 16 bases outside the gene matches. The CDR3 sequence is CASSVWTGRVGNGNQPQHF. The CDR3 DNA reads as TGTGCCAGCAGTGTTTGGACAGGGCGTGTGGGAAATGGCAATCAGCCCCAGCATTTT.

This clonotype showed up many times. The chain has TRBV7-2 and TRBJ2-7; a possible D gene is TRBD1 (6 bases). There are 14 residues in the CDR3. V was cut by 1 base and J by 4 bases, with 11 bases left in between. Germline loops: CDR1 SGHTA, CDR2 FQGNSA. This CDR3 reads CASSLGPDSYEQYF. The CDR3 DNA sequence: TGTGCCAGCAGCTTAGGCCCGGACAGTTACGAGCAGTACTTC.